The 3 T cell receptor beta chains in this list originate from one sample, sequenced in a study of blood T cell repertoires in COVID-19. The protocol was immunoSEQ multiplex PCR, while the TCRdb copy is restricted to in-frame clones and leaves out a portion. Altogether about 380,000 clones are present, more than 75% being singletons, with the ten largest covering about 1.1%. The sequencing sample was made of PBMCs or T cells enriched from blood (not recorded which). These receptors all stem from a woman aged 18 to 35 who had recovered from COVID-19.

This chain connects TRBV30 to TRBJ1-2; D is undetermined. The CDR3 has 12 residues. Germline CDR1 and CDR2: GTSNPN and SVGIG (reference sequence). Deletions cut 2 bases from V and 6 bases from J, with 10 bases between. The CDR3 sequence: CAWSPDSDGYTF. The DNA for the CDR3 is TGTGCCTGGAGTCCCGACTCCGATGGCTACACCTTC.

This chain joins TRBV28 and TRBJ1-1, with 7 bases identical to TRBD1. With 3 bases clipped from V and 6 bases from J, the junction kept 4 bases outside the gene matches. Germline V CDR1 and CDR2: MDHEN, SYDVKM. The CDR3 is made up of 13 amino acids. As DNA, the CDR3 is TGTGCCAGCAGTTTGCTGACAGGGTCTGAAGCTTTCTTT. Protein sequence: CASSLLTGSEAFF.

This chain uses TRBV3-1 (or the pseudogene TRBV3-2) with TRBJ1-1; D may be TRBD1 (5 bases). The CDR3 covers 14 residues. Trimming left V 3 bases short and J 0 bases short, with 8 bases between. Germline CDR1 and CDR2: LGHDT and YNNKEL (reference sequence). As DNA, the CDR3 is TGTGCCAGCAGCCACAGGGCGCTGAACACTGAAGCTTTCTTT. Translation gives CASSHRALNTEAFF.